The entry that follows covers one TCR beta chain sequence. The target of this receptor is not known. Given a much more abundant clone one base away, this may be a read error. These data originate in a study of T cell repertoires in cytomegalovirus infection (dated by TCRdb to between 2018 and 2021). Some background on the complete study: The HLA type of each donor mattered for the analysis, because public TCR beta signatures pointed to carriage of CMV infection along with the matching HLA type. The paper's findings and limits, for the study overall: The ex vivo response was dominated by HLA-C-restricted CMV-specific TCR beta clonotypes, which also provided the single most frequent clonotype in two of eight donors. Cumulative frequency of public TCR beta family members discriminated carriers of CMV infection plus the relevant HLA type in this cohort and an independent approximately 370-donor cohort.

From the cysteine up to the phenylalanine, the CDR3 has a length of 16 residues. The read is trimmed to its CDR3 DNA, 48 bases read in frame from base 1. Reading the germline V gene gives CDR1 SGHVS and CDR2 FNYEAQ. Data came from an Illumina HiSeq 1500. The public reads were quality trimmed at Q25 with fastp and then assembled into clones with MiXCR by TCRdb, keeping productive beta chains. Identical CDR3 protein sequences are pooled into one entry, listed with their most common genes and DNA. This sample comprises around 630,000 distinct CDR3 sequences, 20% to 30% of them detected only once. The biggest ten clones account for 7.5% to 9% of the sample.

The rearranged segments are TRBV7-6 and TRBJ1-1; a weak D assignment points to TRBD1 (5 bases agree). This receptor was taken from a human donor in good health (CMV status not recorded). Some clones in this sample may be carry-over from other donors' samples. Specimen: CD8+ T cells from PBMCs. The DNA sequence reads TGTACCAGCAGCTTATATCCAGGGCAAGGTCGCACTGAAGCTTTCTTT. This sequence encodes CTSSLYPGQGRTEAFF.